The 20 T cell receptor beta chains reported below all come from one sample, sequenced in a study of T cells in women clearing cervical HPV infection. Profiling relied on immunoSEQ multiplex PCR, and the TCRdb table lists in-frame clones only, not all of them. The sample data list about 30,000 clones. Sequenced: blood buffy coat. The source of these receptors is a woman aged 18 to 75 with a cervical HPV16 infection that either progressed to CIN3+ or cleared (not recorded which).

As concerns this clone: The CDR3 end lies 3 residues beyond the end of the read and is filled in from the germline J gene. The V call is TRBV20-1, the J call TRBJ2-5; the D gene is possibly TRBD2 (6 bases). Germline lookup yields CDR1 DFQATT and CDR2 SNEGSKA (reference sequence). Between the trimmed V and J ends, which lost 1 base and 5 bases, there was a span of 23 bases. This CDR3 has 17 amino acids. Incomplete CDR3 DNA: TGCAGTGCTAGAGTAAAGGAGGACTGGGGGGAAGGCGAGACC. It specifies CSARVKEDWGEGET. Given in full, the CDR3 is CSARVKEDWGEGETQYF.

Notes on this clone: The CDR3 extends 3 residues past the end of the read, so its final part is completed from the germline J gene. The chain has TRBV13 and TRBJ2-7; TRBD1 aligns across 7 bases. Germline V lookup: CDR1 PRHDT, CDR2 FYEKMQ (reference sequence). V shed 2 bases and J 3 bases; nucleotides not matched to a gene: 4. This CDR3 is built from 14 residues. CDR3 bases read: TGTGCCAGCAGCTTACCAGGGGGTAGCTACGAG. It is translated as CASSLPGGSYE. The full CDR3 is CASSLPGGSYEQYF. The full variable domain, its missing parts supplied by reference TRBV13 and TRBJ2-7, is AAGVIQSPRHLIKEKRETATLKCYPIPRHDTVYWYQQGPGQDPQFLISFYEKMQSDKGSIPDRFSAQQFSDYHSELNMSSLELGDSALYFCASSLPGGSYEQYFGPGTRLTVT.

Comments on this clone: The sequenced fragment ends 3 residues before the CDR3 boundary, so the rest is inferred from the germline J gene. V usage is TRBV30 and J usage is TRBJ1-6, with TRBD1 matching over 9 bases. Losses at the gene ends were 3 bases for V and 10 bases for J; bases not matched to a gene: 13. The germline gives CDR1 GTSNPN, CDR2 SVGIG (reference sequence). CDR3 size: 16 residues. CDR3: CAWSPPGTGLRSPLHF. Partial CDR3 DNA: TGTGCCTGGAGCCCGCCCGGGACAGGGCTGAGGTCACCC.

Points on this clone: The read ends 3 residues before the CDR3 terminus; that terminus is restored from the germline J gene. This chain uses TRBV7-3 with TRBJ2-5, with a weak D call TRBD1 (6 bases). The V gene's germline CDR1 is SGHTA and CDR2 FQGTGA. The CDR3 totals 13 residues. The V end lost 1 base, the J end lost 3 bases, and 6 bases lay between the germline ends. CDR3 sequence: CASSLNREETQYF. CDR3 bases read: TGTGCCAGCAGCTTAAACAGGGAAGAGACC.

About this clone: The CDR3 end falls 3 residues outside the read, so it is completed with the germline J gene. The chain combines TRBV9 with TRBJ2-3; D is unclear. Germline values: CDR1 SGDLS, CDR2 YYNGEE. The CDR3 contains 16 residues. Trimming stripped 7 bases from V and 2 bases from J, with 20 bases between. The part of the CDR3 DNA that was read is TGTGCCAGCGCCGACTCAGTATTCGCGCTCACAGATACG. As protein: CASADSVFALTDT. The whole CDR3 protein is CASADSVFALTDTQYF.

Worth noting for this clone: At one end the junction does not follow the germline gene, possibly because of a read error. The read is 3 residues too short to cover the CDR3 end, so that end is filled in from the germline J gene. The V gene is TRBV12-3 or TRBV12-4, the J gene TRBJ2-3; D possibly corresponds to TRBD2 (6 bases). There are 16 residues in the CDR3. The CDR3 bases that were read are TGTGCCAGCAGTATAGCGGAAGAGGGGATCACAGATACG. Translating gives CASSIAEEGITDT. The entire CDR3 is CASSIAEEGITDTQYF.

To note about this clone: The read terminates 3 residues before the CDR3 end, so the remaining end is supplied by the germline J gene. This chain joins TRBV7-2 and TRBJ2-1, with D perhaps TRBD1 (5 bases). V was cut by 5 bases and J by 0 bases, with 11 bases left in between. This CDR3 comprises 15 residues. Germline V gene lookup returns CDR1 SGHTA and CDR2 FQGNSA. Incomplete CDR3 DNA: TGTGCCAGCAGCCATGGGGCGAGCTCCTACAATGAG. Encoded protein: CASSHGASSYNE. The full CDR3 sequence reads CASSHGASSYNEQFF.

On this clone itself: The read comes to an end 3 residues before the CDR3 does, leaving the germline J gene to fill in the end. The genes are TRBV6-1 and TRBJ1-1, with 7 bases matching TRBD1. The CDR3 is made up of 17 amino acids. Germline lookup yields CDR1 MNHNS and CDR2 SASEGT. Unmatched junction bases numbered 11, after V lost 2 bases and J lost 2 bases. CDR3 sequence reads: CASSEIGQDYINTEAFF. Partial CDR3 DNA: TGTGCCAGCAGTGAAATAGGACAGGATTACATAAACACTGAA.

On this clone itself: The read stops 3 residues short of the end of the CDR3; the missing end is completed from the germline J gene. J is TRBJ2-1 and V is TRBV7-3; no firm D call. V lost 5 bases to trimming and J lost 3 bases, with 5 bases between them. This CDR3 is built from 12 residues. In germline, CDR1 is SGHTA, CDR2 FQGTGA. The CDR3: CASSDNYNEQFF. The part of the CDR3 DNA that was read is TGTGCCAGCAGCGACAACTACAATGAG.

Remarks on this clone: Read coverage stops 3 residues before the CDR3 terminus; the germline J gene supplies the remainder. The chain uses TRBV10-3 and TRBJ1-6, with D possibly TRBD1 on 5 matching bases. V gave up 5 bases and J gave up 3 bases, with 5 bases separating them. Germline V lookup: CDR1 ENHRY, CDR2 SYGVKD. CDR3 length: 13 residues. The CDR3 bases that were read are TGTGCCATCAGTCAGGGCTATAATTCACCC. Its protein product is CAISQGYNSP. Given in full, the CDR3 is CAISQGYNSPLHF.

Note on this clone: Read coverage stops 3 residues before the CDR3 terminus; the germline J gene supplies the remainder. The genes are TRBV10-2 and TRBJ2-3; 7 bases map to TRBD2. This CDR3 is built from 13 residues. The trim removed 7 bases at V and 8 bases at J, leaving 9 bases unmatched. Germline CDR1 is WSHSY and CDR2 is SAAADI. CDR3 DNA (partial): TGCGCCAGCACATCGGACTGGGGGGGTACG. Its protein product is CASTSDWGGT. In full, the CDR3 reads CASTSDWGGTQYF.

A word on this clone: The sequence runs out 3 residues before the end of the CDR3; the remainder is reconstructed from the germline J gene. This rearrangement joins TRBV7-8 to TRBJ1-5; a possible D gene is TRBD1 (6 bases). CDR1 and CDR2 (germline): SGHVS, FQNEAQ. The CDR3 spans 16 residues. Trimming removed 1 base at V and 5 bases at J, with 15 bases between. Partial CDR3 DNA: TGTGCCAGCAGCTTAGGACGACAGGCGGGACATCAGCCC. This codes for CASSLGRQAGHQP. From start to end, the CDR3 is CASSLGRQAGHQPQHF.

With respect to this clone: The observed sequence ends 3 residues before the CDR3 terminus, with the missing tail filled in from the germline J gene. This chain uses TRBV11-2 with TRBJ2-1; perhaps TRBD2 as D (6 bases). CDR3 length: 13 residues. Germline values: CDR1 SGHAT, CDR2 FQNNGV. Trimming took 8 bases from V and 8 from J, leaving 16 bases between them. The part of the CDR3 DNA that was read is TGTGCCAGCCGAGCGGGTGGATTAGATGAG. This codes for CASRAGGLDE. The whole CDR3 reads CASRAGGLDEQFF.

On this clone itself: The CDR3 is cut off 3 residues early in the read; its end comes from the germline J gene. The chain uses TRBV6-1 and TRBJ2-7, with 7 bases identical to TRBD1. V dropped 4 bases and J dropped 0; count of bases not matched to a gene: 9. This CDR3 spans 16 amino acids. Germline V gives CDR1 MNHNS, CDR2 SASEGT. The DNA read from the CDR3 is TGTGCCAGCAGTGCCGCGACAGGGATTGCCTCCTACGAG. Encoded protein: CASSAATGIASYE. The whole CDR3 protein is CASSAATGIASYEQYF.

For this clone: The sequenced fragment ends 3 residues before the CDR3 boundary, so the rest is inferred from the germline J gene. The chain employs TRBV18 and TRBJ2-2, with 9 positions matching TRBD1. V lost 3 bases and J lost 5; bases outside the gene matches: 4. Germline CDR1 is KGHSH and CDR2 is LQKENI. The CDR3 contains 15 residues. CDR3: CASSPGTGITGELFF. The covered CDR3 bases are TGTGCCAGCTCACCCGGGACAGGGATAACCGGGGAG.

To note about this clone: Read data end 3 residues before the CDR3 end; the end is taken from the germline J gene. The V call is TRBV30, the J call TRBJ1-6, with D perhaps matching TRBD1 (5 bases). This CDR3 spans 17 amino acids. From germline, CDR1 is GTSNPN and CDR2 SVGIG (reference sequence). Trimming shortened V by 4 bases and J by 7 bases, and 23 bases separated the two germline ends. The CDR3 DNA, read in part, is TGTGCCTGGACCCAGTACTATTCAGGGAGAGGAAATTCACCC. This sequence encodes CAWTQYYSGRGNSP. The full CDR3 reads CAWTQYYSGRGNSPLHF. The variable domain in full, with the rest retrieved from reference TRBV30 and TRBJ1-6, is SQTIHQWPATLVQPVGSPLSLECTVEGTSNPNLYWYRQAAGRGLQLLFYSVGIGQISSEVPQNLSASRPQDRQFILSSKKLLLSDSGFYLCAWTQYYSGRGNSPLHFGNGTRLTVT.

CDR3 DNA (partial): TGTGCCAGCTCCCACGGACCGGGGGAGGGGAACACTGAA. It is translated as CASSHGPGEGNTE. The CDR3 in full is CASSHGPGEGNTEAFF. This chain uses TRBV18 with TRBJ1-1; tentative D call: TRBD1 (5 bases). From the germline J gene comes the end of the CDR3, since the read stops 3 residues before it. The CDR3 is 16 residues long. Per the germline V gene, CDR1 is KGHSH and CDR2 is LQKENI. The V end lost 6 bases, the J end lost 1 base, and 18 bases lay between the germline ends.

As to this clone: Read data end 3 residues before the CDR3 end; the end is taken from the germline J gene. The rearrangement joins TRBV14 to TRBJ2-3, with D tentatively TRBD2 (6 bases). The CDR3 has 13 amino acids. The V end lost 7 bases, the J end lost 1 base, and 9 bases lay between the germline ends. CDR1 and CDR2 from the germline V gene are SGHDN and FVKESK. CDR3 bases read: TGTGCCAGCAACCGACTAGGCACAGATACG. Translated: CASNRLGTDT. The complete CDR3 protein is CASNRLGTDTQYF.

Worth noting for this clone: The sequence runs out 3 residues before the end of the CDR3; the remainder is reconstructed from the germline J gene. The chain has TRBV20-1 and TRBJ2-1; 10 bases map to TRBD2. With 5 bases clipped from V and 4 bases from J, the junction kept 8 bases outside the gene matches. This CDR3 is 15 amino acids long. Germline V gene data show CDR1 as DFQATT and CDR2 as SNEGSKA (reference sequence). The sequenced part of the CDR3 DNA is TGCAGTGCTGATCTAGCGGGAGCCCTGTACAATGAG. It encodes CSADLAGALYNE. The whole CDR3 sequence is CSADLAGALYNEQFF.

As to this clone: The CDR3 is cut off 3 residues early in the read; its end comes from the germline J gene. The genes are TRBV30 and TRBJ2-5; a weak D match, TRBD2 (5 bases). This CDR3 contains 12 residues. V was pared by 3 bases and J by 4 bases, with 9 bases between. Germline V lookup: CDR1 GTSNPN, CDR2 SVGIG (reference sequence). CDR3 protein: CAWSEEGETQYF. Partial CDR3 DNA: TGTGCCTGGAGCGAAGAGGGAGAGACC.